The next 31 T cell receptor beta chains were all read from a single sample in a study of T cells in Graves' hyperthyroidism and ophthalmopathy. TCR beta CDR3 region amplification was performed from RNA transcripts. A first-round RT-PCR of the TCR CDR3 used the HTBI primer set. TCRdb reprocessed the multiplex PCR reads with MiXCR, giving one entry per CDR3 protein. Of about 720,000 distinct CDR3 sequences listed, around 19% were seen once; the top ten hold approximately 15%. The specimen was blood. All receptors come from a woman aged 50 to 60 with Graves' hyperthyroidism that later progressed to Graves' ophthalmopathy.

This clonotype was counted only a few times. The V gene is TRBV6-1, the J gene TRBJ1-2, with 11 bases that match TRBD1. This CDR3 comprises 15 residues. The ends lost 5 bases at V and 8 bases at J; junction bases unmatched: 10. CDR1 and CDR2 from the germline V gene are MNHNS and SASEGT. The CDR3 here is CASSSPRTGGIGYTF. In DNA form, the CDR3 reads TGTGCCAGCAGTTCACCTCGGACAGGGGGCATAGGCTACACCTTC.

The rearrangement joins TRBV5-4 to TRBJ2-3; D is possibly TRBD2 (5 bases). From germline, CDR1 is SGHNT and CDR2 YYREEE (reference sequence). There are 14 residues in the CDR3. V lost 2 bases and J 5 bases, leaving 12 bases between the germline ends. The CDR3 region has the DNA TGTGCCAGCAGCTTACTAGAAATTGGAGATACGCAGTATTTT. This sequence encodes CASSLLEIGDTQYF.

In this sample, this clonotype turned up many times. The rearrangement uses TRBV5-6 and TRBJ2-3, with a weak D call TRBD1 (5 bases). Per germline, CDR1 SGHDT and CDR2 YYEEEE. This CDR3 has 15 amino acids. V was cut by 0 bases and J by 2 bases, with 10 bases left in between. The CDR3 protein is CASSLGGHYTDTQYF. The DNA for the CDR3 is TGTGCCAGCAGCTTGGGAGGACACTACACAGATACGCAGTATTTT.

This clonotype was found a few times. This chain joins TRBV11-2 and TRBJ1-2; tentative D call: TRBD1 (6 bases). CDR3 size: 16 residues. The germline V and J ends were trimmed by 2 bases and 4 bases, with 17 bases remaining between them. Looked up from germline, CDR1 is SGHAT and CDR2 is FQNNGV. This CDR3 is CASSLNRVPGGYGYTF. CDR3 in DNA: TGTGCCAGCAGCTTAAACAGGGTGCCCGGCGGCTATGGCTACACCTTC.

The chain combines TRBV20-1 with TRBJ2-3; 9 bases are shared with TRBD2. The V segment lost 1 base and the J segment 1 base; nucleotides outside the gene matches: 3. The length of the CDR3 is 15 residues. Germline V gene sequence: CDR1 DFQATT, CDR2 SNEGSKA (reference sequence). Here the CDR3 DNA reads TGCAGTGCTAGAGTCCGCGGGGGGGGCACAGATACGCAGTATTTT. As protein: CSARVRGGGTDTQYF.

This clonotype was observed at least ten times. CDR3 amino acids: CSARHVRGLNEQFF. As DNA, the CDR3 is TGCAGTGCTAGGCATGTCAGGGGGCTGAATGAGCAGTTCTTC. The V gene is TRBV20-1, the J gene TRBJ2-1; 8 nucleotides line up with TRBD1. CDR1 is DFQATT and CDR2 is SNEGSKA in the germline V gene (reference sequence). Losses at the gene ends were 3 bases for V and 7 bases for J; bases not matched to a gene: 8. The CDR3 is 14 residues long.

The rearrangement uses TRBV5-5 and TRBJ2-5; 7 bases are a match to TRBD2. After removal of 4 bases from V and 3 bases from J, the junction contained 12 bases not matched to a gene. The germline V gene has CDR1 SGHKS and CDR2 YYEKEE (reference sequence). The CDR3 spans 16 residues. For the CDR3, the DNA is TGTGCCAGCAGCGGGTACTACGAGGCGGGGGAAGAGACCCAGTACTTC. This encodes CASSGYYEAGEETQYF.

This clonotype was recorded at least ten times. The J gene is TRBJ1-1, the V gene TRBV3-1; D gene ambiguous. Germline V gene sequence: CDR1 LGHDT, CDR2 YNNKEL (reference sequence). V shed 1 base and J shed 6 bases, with 9 bases lying between them. CDR3 size: 13 residues. The CDR3 nucleotides read TGTGCCAGCAGCCAAGTCCGGGGTGCTGAAGCTTTCTTT. Its protein is CASSQVRGAEAFF.

This clonotype was detected a few times. The gene calls are TRBV12-3 or TRBV12-4 and TRBJ2-7; 8 positions agree with TRBD1. The CDR3 runs to 13 residues. The V segment lost 5 bases and the J segment 2 bases; nucleotides outside the gene matches: 2. This chain's CDR3 is CASSKTGAYEQYF. In DNA, the CDR3 is TGTGCCAGCAGTAAGACAGGGGCCTACGAGCAGTACTTC.

The chain carries TRBV19 and TRBJ2-7; 9 bases are shared with TRBD1. This CDR3 has 15 amino acids. CDR1 and CDR2 (germline): LNHDA, SQIVND (reference sequence). V was pared by 10 bases and J by 3 bases, with 13 bases of the junction left unmatched. CDR3: CATKGSGQGNYEQYF. As DNA, the CDR3 is TGTGCCACAAAGGGGTCGGGACAGGGCAACTACGAGCAGTACTTC.

Many counts were recorded for this clonotype. This chain uses TRBV20-1 with TRBJ2-3; the D gene is possibly TRBD2 (5 bases). The length of the CDR3 is 15 residues. Germline values: CDR1 DFQATT, CDR2 SNEGSKA (reference sequence). V lost 6 bases and J 5 bases, leaving 21 bases between the germline ends. The CDR3 loop is CSAGDGFAGGDTQYF. The CDR3 nucleotides are TGCAGTGCGGGAGACGGGTTTGCGGGTGGAGATACGCAGTATTTT.

This chain joins TRBV20-1 and TRBJ2-7; 10 nucleotides align to TRBD1. Trimming cost V 3 bases and J 3 bases; bases outside gene matches: 5. CDR1 is DFQATT, CDR2 SNEGSKA, per germline (reference sequence). CDR3 length equals 14 residues. In nucleotides, the CDR3 is TGCAGTGCTAGTTCCGGGACAGGGGACTACGAGCAGTACTTC. As protein: CSASSGTGDYEQYF.

The chain is built from TRBV12-3 or TRBV12-4 and TRBJ2-1; 9 bases line up with TRBD1. This CDR3 contains 15 residues. Losses at the gene ends were 6 bases for V and 6 bases for J; bases not matched to a gene: 9. The CDR3 spells CASRARTGDFNEQFF. CDR3 in DNA: TGTGCCAGCAGGGCCCGGACAGGGGATTTCAATGAGCAGTTCTTC.

There are a few counts of this clonotype. The chain recombines TRBV4-2 with TRBJ2-1; tentatively, D is TRBD1 (7 bases). The V end lost 1 base, the J end lost 1 base, and 11 bases lay between the germline ends. The germline gives CDR1 LGHNA, CDR2 YNFKEQ. CDR3 length equals 16 residues. In DNA form, the CDR3 reads TGTGCCAGCAGCCAAGTCAGGGGGGTATCCTACAATGAGCAGTTCTTC. It specifies CASSQVRGVSYNEQFF.

This clonotype was seen ten or more times. V is TRBV2 and J is TRBJ2-5; D might be TRBD1 (5 bases). The germline V gene encodes CDR1 SNHLY and CDR2 FYNNEI. V was cut by 4 bases and J by 8 bases, with 11 bases left in between. CDR3 length: 12 residues. DNA for the CDR3: TGTGCCAGCAGTGGGGGCAGGGAAACCCAGTACTTC. It codes for CASSGGRETQYF.

This clonotype was counted ten times or more. This chain uses TRBV7-9 with TRBJ2-7, with 9 bases fitting TRBD1. Looked up from germline, CDR1 is SEHNR and CDR2 is FQNEAQ (reference sequence). This CDR3 contains 13 residues. Trimming cost V 8 bases and J 3 bases; bases outside gene matches: 5. DNA for the CDR3: TGTGCCAGCGAGGGGACAGGGTTCTACGAGCAGTACTTC. It specifies CASEGTGFYEQYF.

The sample holds a few counts of this clonotype. The CDR3 here is CASSPSHRNTEAFF. The CDR3 nucleotides are TGTGCCAGCAGTCCCTCTCACAGAAACACTGAAGCTTTCTTT. This sequence joins TRBV6-1 and TRBJ1-1; D remains unclear. Trimming shortened V by 5 bases and J by 2 bases, and 12 bases separated the two germline ends. The germline gives CDR1 MNHNS, CDR2 SASEGT. The CDR3 has 14 amino acids.

The V call is TRBV3-1, the J call TRBJ2-2; TRBD2 is a possible D gene (6 bases). This CDR3 is 15 amino acids long. The V and J ends lost 4 bases and 4 bases respectively, with 13 bases between them. Germline assignment: CDR1 LGHDT and CDR2 YNNKEL (reference sequence). The CDR3 sequence: CASSPGTAFTGELFF. CDR3 DNA: TGTGCCAGCAGCCCTGGGACTGCCTTCACCGGGGAGCTGTTTTTT. Full variable domain (missing parts from reference TRBV3-1 and TRBJ2-2): DTAVSQTPKYLVTQMGNDKSIKCEQNLGHDTMYWYKQDSKKFLKIMFSYNNKELIINETVPNRFSPKSPDKAHLNLHINSLELGDSAVYFCASSPGTAFTGELFFGEGSRLTVL.

This clonotype came up many times. The rearrangement links TRBV2 to TRBJ1-3; D possibly corresponds to TRBD1 (5 bases). The ends were cut back, 5 bases at V and 4 bases at J, with 12 bases in the middle. The CDR3 has 14 amino acids. Germline lookup yields CDR1 SNHLY and CDR2 FYNNEI. CDR3 bases: TGTGCCAGCAGTAAAGACAGTCACGGAAACACCATATATTTT. The encoded protein is CASSKDSHGNTIYF. The full variable domain, rest sourced from reference TRBV2 and TRBJ1-3, is EPEVTQTPSHQVTQMGQEVILRCVPISNHLYFYWYRQILGQKVEFLVSFYNNEISEKSEIFDDQFSVERPDGSNFTLKIRSTKLEDSAMYFCASSKDSHGNTIYFGEGSWLTVV.

This clonotype came up many times. The V and J genes are TRBV2 and TRBJ2-3; TRBD1 agrees at 10 bases. CDR1 SNHLY and CDR2 FYNNEI come from the germline V gene. Germline trimming cut 6 bases from V and 1 base from J; bases unmatched to any gene: 19. The CDR3 has 20 residues. CDR3 sequence (DNA): TGTGCCAGCAGACTCCCTTCCCTGGCGGGACAGGGGCCTCGCACAGATACGCAGTATTTT. It yields the protein CASRLPSLAGQGPRTDTQYF.

The sample holds many counts of this clonotype. The rearrangement uses TRBV6-1 and TRBJ2-7; TRBD2 matches at 8 bases. V gave up 8 bases and J gave up 7 bases; unmatched junction bases: 10. The CDR3 length is 13 residues. From germline, CDR1 is MNHNS and CDR2 SASEGT. The CDR3 DNA reads TGTGCCAGCTACCGGGGGGGGACTACGGAGCAGTACTTC. It specifies CASYRGGTTEQYF.

The chain combines TRBV4-1 with TRBJ1-4; D is uncertain. The V end lost 0 bases, the J end lost 6 bases, and 17 bases lay between the germline ends. Per germline, CDR1 MGHRA and CDR2 YSYEKL. This CDR3 is 17 amino acids long. The CDR3 DNA reads TGCGCCAGCAGCCAAGAAGGAGGCGGGAAGAAATATGAAAAACTGTTTTTT. Translating gives CASSQEGGGKKYEKLFF.

This chain connects TRBV28 to TRBJ2-7; 9 nucleotides agree with TRBD2. The CDR3 is 16 amino acids. Trimming removed 7 bases from V and 5 bases from J; junction bases left unmatched: 15. Germline V lookup: CDR1 MDHEN, CDR2 SYDVKM. The CDR3 loop reads CASTETGTSSRDEQYF. The CDR3 nucleotides read TGTGCCAGCACCGAGACCGGGACTAGCAGTAGAGACGAGCAGTACTTC.

As concerns this clonotype: This sequence may be a read error, since a much larger clone differs from it by one base. The rearrangement joins TRBV11-2 to TRBJ1-1; D gene ambiguous. Germline lookup yields CDR1 SGHAT and CDR2 FQNNGV. This CDR3 is 14 amino acids long. V dropped 2 bases and J dropped 4 bases, with 11 bases sitting between them. CDR3 in amino acids: CASSLKLAGTEAFF. CDR3 coding DNA: TGTGCCAGCAGCTTAAAGTTGGCGGGCACTGAAGCTTTCTTT.

The gene calls are TRBV5-6 and TRBJ1-2, with D possibly being TRBD1 (5 bases). Trimming took off 4 bases at V and 10 bases at J, with 14 bases between the two ends. Germline V gene data show CDR1 as SGHDT and CDR2 as YYEEEE. This CDR3 contains 12 residues. The CDR3 nucleotides read TGTGCCAGCAGCCTCTGGGACGCTTTCTACACCTTC. It specifies CASSLWDAFYTF.

In its sample, this clonotype was seen many times. The rearrangement joins TRBV12-5 to TRBJ2-7; D might be TRBD2 (6 bases). Trimming stripped 3 bases from V and 4 bases from J, with 22 bases between. The germline V gene has CDR1 LGHNT and CDR2 FRNRAP. This CDR3 has 17 amino acids. As DNA, the CDR3 is TGTGCTAGTGGTTTTTCTTCGTGGGGGGATCCTGGATACGAGCAGTACTTC. Translation: CASGFSSWGDPGYEQYF.

The chain recombines TRBV6-1 with TRBJ2-3; perhaps TRBD1 as D (5 bases). Deletions cut 1 base from V and 6 bases from J, with 11 bases between. Per germline, CDR1 MNHNS and CDR2 SASEGT. This CDR3 comprises 14 residues. CDR3 sequence (DNA): TGTGCCAGCAGTGAAGAAGGGGCCGGGGATACGCAGTATTTT. Translated: CASSEEGAGDTQYF.

This clonotype has a handful of counts. The V call is TRBV6-1, the J call TRBJ2-1; 7 bases match TRBD1. CDR1 is MNHNS and CDR2 is SASEGT in the germline V gene. With 10 bases clipped from V and 3 bases from J, the junction kept 6 bases outside the gene matches. The CDR3 consists of 13 residues. CDR3 sequence: CATSTGYYNEQFF. In DNA, the CDR3 is TGTGCCACCTCGACAGGGTACTACAATGAGCAGTTCTTC.

The J gene is TRBJ2-5, the V gene TRBV7-9; a weak D match, TRBD2 (5 bases). The CDR3 length is 15 residues. Trimming removed 2 bases from V and 2 bases from J, with 12 bases in between. Germline CDR1 reads SEHNR; CDR2 reads FQNEAQ (reference sequence). CDR3 amino acids: CASSLNGRGQETQYF. CDR3 sequence (DNA): TGTGCCAGCAGCTTAAACGGAAGAGGGCAAGAGACCCAGTACTTC.

The rearrangement uses TRBV3-1 and TRBJ1-3; D unclear. V lost 0 bases, J lost 0 bases, and 15 bases lay in between. Germline V gene lookup returns CDR1 LGHDT and CDR2 YNNKEL (reference sequence). The CDR3 is 18 amino acids. For the CDR3, the DNA is TGTGCCAGCAGCCAAGATATCGGTCGTACAGTCTCTGGAAACACCATATATTTT. Translating gives CASSQDIGRTVSGNTIYF.

This chain connects TRBV20-1 to TRBJ1-1; D gene uncertain. Germline V CDR1 and CDR2: DFQATT, SNEGSKA (reference sequence). With 3 bases removed from V and 1 base from J, the gap between germline ends came to 6 bases. The CDR3 is 12 residues long. The CDR3 reads CSASWTNTEAFF. CDR3 sequence (DNA): TGCAGTGCTAGTTGGACGAACACTGAAGCTTTCTTT.